This T cell receptor (beta chain) was captured in a study of T cell responses to AZD1222 COVID-19 vaccine. The assay was immunoSEQ multiplex PCR, and TCRdb's table has in-frame clones only and misses some. The sample records 130,000 or so clones, about 94% being singletons. The study's findings and limits: A mostly white British donor set with more females was recruited, and clonal diversity was possibly underestimated. All repertoire sampling was performed exclusively after the peak T cell response.

Trimming took 8 bases from V and 1 from J, leaving 33 bases between them. The CDR3 consists of 21 residues. Germline V lookup: CDR1 MDHEN, CDR2 SYDVKM. A note on this clone: Its matching antigen is unknown.

The chain links TRBV28 to TRBJ1-3, with a tentative D call TRBD1 (5 bases). This specimen was peripheral blood, taken on day 0 of AZD1222 vaccination. The TCR comes from an adult in good health. The CDR3 region is CASGSPYYYSGREPSGNTIYF. The CDR3 coding sequence is TGTGCCAGCGGCTCTCCGTATTACTATTCAGGGAGAGAGCCATCTGGAAACACCATATATTTT. Using reference TRBV28 and TRBJ1-3 for the parts outside the CDR3, the full variable domain is DVKVTQSSRYLVKRTGEKVFLECVQDMDHENMFWYRQDPGLGLRLIYFSYDVKMKEKGDIPEGYSVSREKKERFSLILESASTNQTSMYLCASGSPYYYSGREPSGNTIYFGEGSWLTVV.